Below are 14 T cell receptor beta chains sequenced from a single sample in a study of blood T cell repertoires in COVID-19 (dated by TCRdb to about 2020). Receptors were amplified or captured by the immunoSEQ multiplex PCR assay. Here the immuneACCESS table is served through TCRdb, limited to in-frame sequences with V and J called. Missing clones are a known gap in these copies; in checked studies unresolved V genes cover under half, and the rest lacks a known reason. The sample table holds hundreds of thousands of clones, of which 85% were seen once. The top ten hold about an eighth of the sample. The specimen was peripheral blood. The receptors stem from a human donor in a cohort sampled during active COVID-19.

The count of this clone is one. CDR3 DNA sequence: TGTGCCAGCAGTCCCCTACCTGCGGGGGGGGGAAGGAACGAGCAGTACTTC. Protein sequence: CASSPLPAGGGRNEQYF. V usage is TRBV28 and J usage is TRBJ2-7; 9 bases agree with TRBD2. CDR3 length equals 17 residues. The trim removed 5 bases at V and 5 bases at J, leaving 16 bases unmatched. Germline CDR1 reads MDHEN; CDR2 reads SYDVKM.

Comments on this clone: At the DNA level, this CDR3 is encoded by other sequences in the same sample as well. The chain recombines TRBV19 with TRBJ2-1, with unresolved D. This CDR3 is built from 14 residues. Germline-derived CDR1 and CDR2 are LNHDA and SQIVND (reference sequence). Trimming cost V 6 bases and J 0 bases, with 9 bases left between them. The CDR3 DNA is TGTGCCAGTAGCCGATCTAGCTCCTACAATGAGCAGTTCTTC. It encodes CASSRSSSYNEQFF.

The V and J genes are TRBV7-2 and TRBJ2-5; 8 nucleotides line up with TRBD2. From germline, CDR1 is SGHTA and CDR2 FQGNSA. This CDR3 contains 18 residues. The J segment lost 3 bases and the V segment lost 3 bases, leaving 15 bases of the junction unmatched. The CDR3 sequence is CASSFGSTSELQKETQYF. The CDR3 DNA follows: TGTGCCAGCAGCTTTGGTTCGACTAGCGAGCTACAAAAAGAGACCCAGTACTTC.

This chain joins TRBV29-1 and TRBJ1-3; D unclear. The V gene's germline CDR1 is SQVTM and CDR2 ANQGSEA. The CDR3 has 13 amino acids. V lost 4 bases to trimming and J lost 0 bases, with 7 bases between them. The CDR3 loop reads CSVVRSSGNTIYF. CDR3 in DNA: TGCAGCGTTGTCCGGAGCTCTGGAAACACCATATATTTT. Using reference TRBV29-1 and TRBJ1-3 for the parts outside the CDR3, the full variable domain is SAVISQKPSRDICQRGTSLTIQCQVDSQVTMMFWYRQQPGQSLTLIATANQGSEATYESGFVIDKFPISRPNLTFSTLTVSNMSPEDSSIYLCSVVRSSGNTIYFGEGSWLTVV.

This sequence joins TRBV18 and TRBJ2-5; no reliable D call. V lost 3 bases to trimming and J lost 5 bases, with 10 bases between them. Germline V gives CDR1 KGHSH, CDR2 LQKENI. The CDR3 consists of 13 residues. CDR3 in amino acids: CASSPASMETQYF. CDR3 coding DNA: TGTGCCAGCTCACCGGCAAGTATGGAGACCCAGTACTTC.

This chain connects TRBV15 to TRBJ2-2; 7 nucleotides agree with TRBD1. J gave up 1 base and V 2 bases, and 7 bases lay outside the gene matches. The CDR3 is 17 residues long. From germline, CDR1 is LNHNV and CDR2 YYDKDF (reference sequence). CDR3 DNA: TGTGCCACCAGCAGACCTACCGGGACAGTGAACACCGGGGAGCTGTTTTTT. It encodes CATSRPTGTVNTGELFF.

This clone was recorded once. The chain is built from TRBV9 and TRBJ1-1; D call uncertain. Germline CDR1 SGDLS, CDR2 YYNGEE. This CDR3 has 13 amino acids. V lost 0 bases, J lost 4 bases, and 7 bases lay in between. The CDR3 region is CASSVAAGTEAFF. CDR3 sequence (DNA): TGTGCCAGCAGCGTAGCTGCGGGCACTGAAGCTTTCTTT.

The table lists this clone with a count of one. The V gene is TRBV18, the J gene TRBJ2-1; D unresolved. Trimming shortened V by 6 bases and J by 2 bases, and 8 bases separated the two germline ends. CDR1 and CDR2 (germline): KGHSH, LQKENI. The CDR3 runs to 13 residues. CDR3 amino acids: CASSYDPYNEQFF. The CDR3 DNA sequence: TGTGCCAGCTCCTACGATCCCTACAATGAGCAGTTCTTC.

The chain combines TRBV11-2 with TRBJ2-3; D is ambiguous. V lost 0 bases to trimming and J lost 6 bases, with 10 bases between them. This CDR3 region has 14 residues. Germline CDR1 and CDR2: SGHAT and FQNNGV. CDR3 amino acids: CASSLDFRFDTQYF. CDR3 nucleotides: TGTGCCAGCAGCTTAGATTTCCGGTTCGATACGCAGTATTTT. Using reference TRBV11-2 and TRBJ2-3 for the parts outside the CDR3, the full variable domain is EAGVAQSPRYKIIEKRQSVAFWCNPISGHATLYWYQQILGQGPKLLIQFQNNGVVDDSQLPKDRFSAERLKGVDSTLKIQPAKLEDSAVYLCASSLDFRFDTQYFGPGTRLTVL.

This clone was picked up one time. The V and J genes are TRBV29-1 and TRBJ2-7; 14 nucleotides agree with TRBD2. The CDR3 runs to 15 residues. The V gene's germline CDR1 is SQVTM and CDR2 ANQGSEA. Trimming removed 6 bases from V and 3 bases from J; junction bases left unmatched: 7. The CDR3 nucleotides read TGCAGCGTAGCGCCCGGGACTAGCGGGAGCTACGAGCAGTACTTC. Its protein product is CSVAPGTSGSYEQYF.

The J gene is TRBJ2-1, the V gene TRBV6-6; weak D call: TRBD2 (6 bases). Germline values: CDR1 MNHNY, CDR2 SVGAGI (reference sequence). Trimming shortened V by 5 bases and J by 2 bases, and 10 bases separated the two germline ends. The CDR3 contains 14 residues. CDR3 coding DNA: TGTGCCAGCAGTGGAGGGTCAACCTACAATGAGCAGTTCTTC. Amino acids: CASSGGSTYNEQFF.

This chain connects TRBV6-2 or TRBV6-3 to TRBJ1-6; tentative D call: TRBD1 (5 bases). The germline CDR1 and CDR2 sequences are MNHEY and SVGEGT. Trimming removed 4 bases from V and 8 bases from J, with 12 bases in between. This CDR3 is built from 14 residues. CDR3 in amino acids: CASSLTELDSPLHF. CDR3 nucleotide sequence: TGTGCCAGCAGTTTGACAGAGTTGGATTCACCCCTCCACTTT.

The chain carries TRBV4-2 and TRBJ2-3; the match to TRBD2 covers 10 bases. CDR1 is LGHNA and CDR2 is YNFKEQ in the germline V gene. The CDR3 runs to 16 residues. V lost 2 bases and J lost 9; bases outside the gene matches: 11. The CDR3: CASSQIVGTSVETQYF. The CDR3 DNA reads TGTGCCAGCAGCCAAATAGTCGGGACTAGCGTGGAGACGCAGTATTTT.

The chain combines TRBV29-1 with TRBJ2-5, with a possible D match to TRBD2 (5 bases). Trimming took off 3 bases at V and 6 bases at J, with 11 bases between the two ends. The CDR3 totals 12 residues. The V gene's germline CDR1 is SQVTM and CDR2 ANQGSEA. CDR3 DNA sequence: TGCAGCGTTGACGAGGGTACGAAGACCCAGTACTTC. Its protein is CSVDEGTKTQYF.